This T cell receptor beta chain was captured in a study of shared clonotypes between healthy human individuals. Terminally differentiated effector memory CD45RA+ cells were excluded by CCR7 positive selection of CD45RO-negative cells. Profiled with immunoSEQ multiplex PCR; TCRdb holds only in-frame clones, not every one. This table has 600,000 or so clones, 95% to 98% appearing once. This CDR3 region has 15 residues. The ends lost 4 bases at V and 5 bases at J; junction bases unmatched: 3. CDR1 is WSHSY, CDR2 SAAADI, per germline. The rearrangement joins TRBV10-2 to TRBJ2-2, with TRBD2 matching 11 bases. Sequences were obtained from naive CD8+ T cells sorted from blood. The receptor comes from a young man in good health. CDR3 region: CASSGVAGGTGELFF. The DNA for the CDR3 is TGCGCCAGCAGTGGGGTAGCGGGAGGGACCGGGGAGCTGTTTTTT.